This T cell receptor (beta chain) is from a study of shared clonotypes between healthy human individuals. Study observations and caveats: A small donor pool kept down the genetic and exposure-history diversity that was represented.

Terminally differentiated effector memory CD45RA+ cells were excluded by CCR7 positive selection of CD45RO-negative cells. All donors were Caucasian adults living in Nashville, Tennessee. A note on this clone: Its antigen is currently unknown.

Germline CDR1 MDHEN, CDR2 SYDVKM. The V and J ends lost 2 bases and 4 bases respectively, with 11 bases between them. The CDR3 runs to 14 residues. For sorted subsets, 150 to 200 ng DNA per replicate equaled about 30,000 T cell genomes. The repertoire was sequenced with immunoSEQ multiplex PCR; TCRdb's copy has only in-frame clones and lacks some. The sample shows about 2 million clones, approximately 95% of them seen only once. This TCR was recovered from a man younger than 35 in good health. The sequenced material came from naive CD8+ T cells sorted from blood. The chain has TRBV28 and TRBJ1-1; D is perhaps TRBD1 (5 bases). The CDR3 loop reads CASSLRGKGTEAFF. CDR3 nucleotide sequence: TGTGCCAGCAGTTTACGGGGGAAGGGCACTGAAGCTTTCTTT.